The rows below give T cell receptor beta chains drawn from one sample of a study of graft-versus-host responses after intestinal transplantation. TCRdb's copy holds only in-frame clones and misses some; the assay was immunoSEQ multiplex PCR. The data contain about 120,000 clones, about 95% of them singletons. These receptors' targets are unknown. The sequences come from unstimulated CD8+ T cells sorted from spleen or lymph node cells, collected before intestinal transplant. The receptors originated from a human donor who received an intestinal transplant. The CDR3 runs from the conserved cysteine through the conserved F or W. The order of the fields is D gene, V gene, J gene, clone size, CDR3 protein, CDR3 DNA. The D gene is left open where the match is weak. Part of the rows lack a size; the others show once, few, many or a class for expanded clones.

>TRBD2|TRBV9|TRBJ2-7|-
CASSVGLAAYEQYF
TGTGCCAGCAGCGTAGGACTAGCGGCCTACGAGCAGTACTTC
>-|TRBV4-1|TRBJ2-1|-
CASSPQGSSYNEQFF
TGCGCCAGCAGCCCCCAGGGAAGCTCCTACAATGAGCAGTTCTTC
>-|TRBV4-3|TRBJ2-6|-
CASSHHTGTLSGANVLTF
TGCGCCAGCAGCCACCACACGGGTACTCTCTCTGGGGCCAACGTCCTGACTTTC
>-|TRBV5-1|TRBJ1-1|-
CASSLVWGTEAFF
TGCGCCAGCAGCTTGGTATGGGGAACTGAAGCTTTCTTT
>TRBD1|TRBV5-1|TRBJ2-7|-
CASSQPPMYRDRDHEQYF
TGCGCCAGCAGCCAACCACCGATGTACCGGGACAGGGACCACGAGCAGTACTTC
>TRBD1|TRBV7-7|TRBJ2-7|once
CASSSGQGAGYEQYF
TGTGCTAGCAGCTCAGGACAGGGGGCAGGTTACGAGCAGTACTTC
>-|TRBV14|TRBJ2-1|-
CASSQASLVSYNEQFF
TGTGCCAGCAGCCAAGCAAGTCTAGTGTCCTACAATGAGCAGTTCTTC
>-|TRBV27|TRBJ1-4|-
CASSLQPPVVPGLDEKLFF
TGTGCCAGCAGTTTACAACCCCCGGTAGTCCCAGGGCTTGATGAAAAACTGTTTTTT
>-|TRBV9|TRBJ1-1|-
CASSVAGGVNTEAFF
TGTGCCAGCAGCGTAGCCGGAGGGGTGAACACTGAAGCTTTCTTT
>-|TRBV7-9|TRBJ2-7|-
CASSPDGDYEQYF
TGTGCCAGCAGCCCGGACGGAGACTACGAGCAGTACTTC
>-|TRBV6-7|TRBJ2-1|-
CASTERGLSSYNEQFF
TGTGCCAGCACCGAAAGGGGACTTTCCTCGTACAATGAGCAGTTCTTC
>TRBD2|TRBV5-1|TRBJ2-7|once
CASSLGTSSYEQYF
TGCGCCAGCAGCTTGGGGACTAGCTCCTACGAGCAGTACTTC
>TRBD1|TRBV6-1|TRBJ2-7|-
CASGGTGTYYEQYF
TGTGCCAGTGGGGGGACAGGGACGTACTACGAGCAGTACTTC
>-|TRBV21-1|TRBJ2-3|-
CASSKGRQTTDTQYF
TGTGCCAGCAGCAAAGGAAGACAGACCACAGATACGCAGTATTTT
>-|TRBV7-8|TRBJ1-5|-
CASSLAVILGDQPQHF
TGTGCCAGCAGCTTAGCGGTCATCTTGGGGGATCAGCCCCAGCATTTT
>-|TRBV5-8|TRBJ2-1|-
CASSLGEQFF
TGTGCCAGCAGCTTAGGGGAGCAGTTCTTC
>-|TRBV15|TRBJ1-4|-
CATTKMDSVYEKLFF
TGTGCCACCACGAAAATGGACAGTGTTTATGAAAAACTGTTTTTT
>-|TRBV9|TRBJ1-5|-
CASSGGSGGSNQPQHF
TGTGCCAGCAGCGGAGGGTCGGGGGGAAGCAATCAGCCCCAGCATTTT
>-|TRBV27|TRBJ2-3|-
CATVAYRGADTQYF
TGTGCCACCGTCGCTTACCGGGGTGCAGATACGCAGTATTTT